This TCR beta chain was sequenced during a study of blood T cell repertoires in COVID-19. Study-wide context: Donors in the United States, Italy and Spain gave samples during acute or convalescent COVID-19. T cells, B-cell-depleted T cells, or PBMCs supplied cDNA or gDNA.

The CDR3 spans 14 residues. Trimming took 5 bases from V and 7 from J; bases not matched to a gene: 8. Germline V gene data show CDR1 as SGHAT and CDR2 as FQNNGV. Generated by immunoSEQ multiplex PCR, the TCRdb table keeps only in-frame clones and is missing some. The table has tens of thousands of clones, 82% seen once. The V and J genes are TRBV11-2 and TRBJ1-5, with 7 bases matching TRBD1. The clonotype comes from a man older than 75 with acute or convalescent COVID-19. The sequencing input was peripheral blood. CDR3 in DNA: TGTGCCAGCAGCATCAACAGGGGTAGGCAGCCCCAGCATTTT. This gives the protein CASSINRGRQPQHF.